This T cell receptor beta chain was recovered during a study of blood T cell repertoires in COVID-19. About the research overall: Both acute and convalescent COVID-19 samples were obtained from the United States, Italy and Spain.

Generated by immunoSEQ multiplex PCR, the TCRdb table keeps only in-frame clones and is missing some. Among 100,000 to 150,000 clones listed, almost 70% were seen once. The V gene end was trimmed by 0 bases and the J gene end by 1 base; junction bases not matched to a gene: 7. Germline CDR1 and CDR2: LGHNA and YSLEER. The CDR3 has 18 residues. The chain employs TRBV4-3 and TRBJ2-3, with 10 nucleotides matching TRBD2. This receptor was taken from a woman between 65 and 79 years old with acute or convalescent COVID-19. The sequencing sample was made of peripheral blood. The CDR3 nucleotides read TGCGCCAGCAGCCAAGACCCCCTAGCGGGGGCCGGCACAGATACGCAGTATTTT. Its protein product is CASSQDPLAGAGTDTQYF.